These T cell receptor beta chains were read from a single sample in a study of blood T cell repertoires in COVID-19. Method: immunoSEQ multiplex PCR; TCRdb's copy keeps in-frame clones and lacks some. This sample has about 170,000 clones, with just under 90% found just once. The specimen was peripheral blood. Receptor source: a man aged 18 to 35 with active or convalescent COVID-19. The CDR3 runs from the conserved cysteine through the conserved F or W. A D gene is named only where the DNA matches it firmly. Clone size is shown for a subset of rows, as once, few, many or a class of expanded clone.

clone size: NA
J gene: TRBJ1-2
V gene: TRBV24-1
D gene: TRBD1
CDR3 protein: CATSDSGTVGYTF
CDR3 DNA: TGTGCCACCAGTGATTCCGGGACAGTGGGCTACACCTTC

clone size: NA
J gene: TRBJ1-1
V gene: TRBV29-1
D gene: NA
CDR3 protein: CSVEKRLNTEAFF
CDR3 DNA: TGCAGCGTTGAAAAGCGGCTGAACACTGAAGCTTTCTTT

clone size: NA
J gene: TRBJ2-1
V gene: TRBV27
D gene: TRBD2
CDR3 protein: CATAGLAVNNEQFF
CDR3 DNA: TGTGCCACCGCCGGGCTAGCGGTAAATAATGAGCAGTTCTTC

clone size: NA
J gene: TRBJ2-1
V gene: TRBV27
D gene: TRBD2
CDR3 protein: CASSLLPAGDNEQFF
CDR3 DNA: TGTGCCAGCAGTTTGCTGCCTGCGGGAGACAATGAGCAGTTCTTC

clone size: once
J gene: TRBJ2-1
V gene: TRBV7-9
D gene: TRBD2
CDR3 protein: CASQKSSGSYNEQFF
CDR3 DNA: TGTGCCAGCCAGAAGTCTAGCGGCTCCTACAATGAGCAGTTCTTC

clone size: NA
J gene: TRBJ1-2
V gene: TRBV2
D gene: TRBD1
CDR3 protein: CASSVRVGTGANYGYTF
CDR3 DNA: TGTGCCAGCAGCGTAAGGGTTGGGACAGGGGCGAACTATGGCTACACCTTC

clone size: NA
J gene: TRBJ1-1
V gene: TRBV4-2
D gene: TRBD1
CDR3 protein: CASSQDLRTGNTEAFF
CDR3 DNA: TGTGCCAGCAGCCAAGATCTGAGGACAGGGAACACTGAAGCTTTCTTT

clone size: NA
J gene: TRBJ2-5
V gene: TRBV28
D gene: TRBD2
CDR3 protein: CASSPRVPYVPPGRGEQETQYF
CDR3 DNA: TGTGCCAGCAGTCCTCGGGTCCCTTACGTGCCGCCGGGACGGGGGGAGCAAGAGACCCAGTACTTC

clone size: once
J gene: TRBJ1-2
V gene: TRBV9
D gene: TRBD1
CDR3 protein: CASSEFSDGQGADGYTF
CDR3 DNA: TGTGCCAGCAGCGAATTCAGTGACGGACAGGGGGCGGATGGCTACACCTTC

clone size: once
J gene: TRBJ2-3
V gene: TRBV10-3
D gene: NA
CDR3 protein: CAISDRGADTQYF
CDR3 DNA: TGTGCCATCAGTGACAGGGGGGCAGATACGCAGTATTTT

clone size: few
J gene: TRBJ1-2
V gene: TRBV18
D gene: NA
CDR3 protein: CASSPPTTRGYTF
CDR3 DNA: TGTGCCAGCTCACCCCCAACCACTCGTGGCTACACCTTC

clone size: NA
J gene: TRBJ1-1
V gene: TRBV29-1
D gene: NA
CDR3 protein: CSVSGLNTEAFF
CDR3 DNA: TGCAGCGTATCAGGCTTGAACACTGAAGCTTTCTTT

clone size: NA
J gene: TRBJ1-4
V gene: TRBV6-5
D gene: NA
CDR3 protein: CASSRGDATNEKLFF
CDR3 DNA: TGTGCCAGCAGCAGGGGAGATGCAACTAATGAAAAACTGTTTTTT

clone size: NA
J gene: TRBJ1-4
V gene: TRBV28
D gene: TRBD1
CDR3 protein: CASRARQGGTNEKLFF
CDR3 DNA: TGTGCCAGCAGAGCCAGACAGGGAGGAACTAATGAAAAACTGTTTTTT

clone size: NA
J gene: TRBJ2-1
V gene: TRBV7-3
D gene: TRBD2
CDR3 protein: CASGPSGGNEQFF
CDR3 DNA: TGTGCCAGCGGACCTAGCGGGGGAAATGAGCAGTTCTTC

clone size: NA
J gene: TRBJ1-5
V gene: TRBV19
D gene: NA
CDR3 protein: CASSLTPPGQPQHF
CDR3 DNA: TGTGCCAGTAGCCTGACACCCCCGGGACAGCCCCAGCATTTT

clone size: NA
J gene: TRBJ1-2
V gene: TRBV9
D gene: NA
CDR3 protein: CASSVVPRYGYTF
CDR3 DNA: TGTGCCAGCAGCGTAGTCCCCCGCTATGGCTACACCTTC

clone size: NA
J gene: TRBJ1-1
V gene: TRBV3-1/TRBV3-2
D gene: NA
CDR3 protein: CASSQLPRGTEAFF
CDR3 DNA: TGTGCCAGCAGCCAACTCCCCCGAGGGACTGAAGCTTTCTTT

clone size: NA
J gene: TRBJ1-1
V gene: TRBV30
D gene: NA
CDR3 protein: CAVNPASGRRVEAFF
CDR3 DNA: TGTGCCGTAAACCCCGCTAGCGGGAGAAGGGTTGAAGCTTTCTTT

clone size: NA
J gene: TRBJ2-7
V gene: TRBV5-1
D gene: TRBD1
CDR3 protein: CASRWRQGQGAPLTYEQYF
CDR3 DNA: TGCGCCAGCAGGTGGAGACAGGGGCAGGGGGCGCCTCTAACCTACGAGCAGTACTTC

clone size: NA
J gene: TRBJ1-2
V gene: TRBV11-2
D gene: NA
CDR3 protein: CASSLPRWGDGYTF
CDR3 DNA: TGTGCCAGCAGCTTACCCCGCTGGGGGGATGGCTACACCTTC

clone size: NA
J gene: TRBJ1-2
V gene: TRBV19
D gene: TRBD1
CDR3 protein: CASSRDRDDGYTF
CDR3 DNA: TGTGCCAGTAGTCGGGACAGGGACGATGGCTACACCTTC

clone size: few
J gene: TRBJ1-4
V gene: TRBV7-2
D gene: TRBD1
CDR3 protein: CASSSQGPYEKLFF
CDR3 DNA: TGTGCCAGCAGCTCACAGGGGCCGTATGAAAAACTGTTTTTT

clone size: NA
J gene: TRBJ2-1
V gene: TRBV6-5
D gene: NA
CDR3 protein: CASSYSRAQGYNEQFF
CDR3 DNA: TGTGCCAGCAGTTACTCGCGGGCACAGGGCTACAATGAGCAGTTCTTC

clone size: NA
J gene: TRBJ1-1
V gene: TRBV3-1/TRBV3-2
D gene: NA
CDR3 protein: CASSQGGLTEAFF
CDR3 DNA: TGTGCCAGCAGCCAGGGGGGGCTCACTGAAGCTTTCTTT

clone size: NA
J gene: TRBJ1-1
V gene: TRBV19
D gene: NA
CDR3 protein: CASRIGSNTEAFF
CDR3 DNA: TGTGCCAGTAGAATTGGCTCGAACACTGAAGCTTTCTTT

clone size: NA
J gene: TRBJ2-3
V gene: TRBV7-3
D gene: TRBD2
CDR3 protein: CASSLQPGRVADTQYF
CDR3 DNA: TGTGCCAGCAGCTTACAACCCGGGAGGGTTGCGGATACGCAGTATTTT

clone size: once
J gene: TRBJ2-7
V gene: TRBV6-5
D gene: TRBD1
CDR3 protein: CASRDRESYEQYF
CDR3 DNA: TGTGCCAGCAGGGACAGGGAGTCCTACGAGCAGTACTTC

clone size: NA
J gene: TRBJ1-1
V gene: TRBV5-5
D gene: TRBD1
CDR3 protein: CASIPGWATGITEAFF
CDR3 DNA: TGTGCCAGCATCCCAGGATGGGCGACAGGGATTACTGAAGCTTTCTTT

clone size: NA
J gene: TRBJ1-2
V gene: TRBV5-1
D gene: NA
CDR3 protein: CASTLRVGDGYTF
CDR3 DNA: TGCGCCAGCACCCTAAGAGTTGGAGATGGCTACACCTTC

clone size: NA
J gene: TRBJ2-3
V gene: TRBV29-1
D gene: TRBD1
CDR3 protein: CSVAGTEEMGTDTQYF
CDR3 DNA: TGCAGCGTAGCCGGGACAGAAGAGATGGGCACAGATACGCAGTATTTT

clone size: NA
J gene: TRBJ2-3
V gene: TRBV18
D gene: TRBD2
CDR3 protein: CASSPLSSGSSGTDTQYF
CDR3 DNA: TGTGCCAGCTCACCACTCTCTAGCGGGAGCTCCGGCACAGATACGCAGTATTTT

clone size: few
J gene: TRBJ1-1
V gene: TRBV28
D gene: NA
CDR3 protein: CASSLSGGGEETFF
CDR3 DNA: TGTGCCAGCAGTTTGAGTGGAGGTGGGGAAGAAACTTTCTTT

clone size: NA
J gene: TRBJ1-6
V gene: TRBV4-3
D gene: TRBD1
CDR3 protein: CASSQEGQGAYNSPLHF
CDR3 DNA: TGCGCCAGCAGCCAAGAGGGACAGGGGGCCTATAATTCACCCCTCCACTTT

clone size: NA
J gene: TRBJ1-3
V gene: TRBV28
D gene: TRBD1
CDR3 protein: CASSTGGTTAGNTIYF
CDR3 DNA: TGTGCCAGCAGCACAGGGGGAACGACAGCTGGAAACACCATATATTTT

clone size: NA
J gene: TRBJ2-2
V gene: TRBV5-1
D gene: TRBD2
CDR3 protein: CASSPYGGTYGELFF
CDR3 DNA: TGCGCCAGCAGCCCGTACGGGGGGACCTACGGGGAGCTGTTTTTT

clone size: NA
J gene: TRBJ1-1
V gene: TRBV29-1
D gene: NA
CDR3 protein: CSVFSTEAFF
CDR3 DNA: TGCAGCGTGTTTAGCACTGAAGCTTTCTTT

clone size: once
J gene: TRBJ2-3
V gene: TRBV11-3
D gene: NA
CDR3 protein: CASSREIDTQYF
CDR3 DNA: TGTGCCAGCAGCCGAGAGATCGATACGCAGTATTTT